The next 30 T cell receptor beta chains were all read from a single sample in a study of blood T cell repertoires in COVID-19. Libraries were prepared by immunoSEQ multiplex PCR; TCRdb keeps only in-frame clonotypes and omits some of them. The sample shows approximately 190,000 clones, roughly four fifths of them seen only once. The sample taken for sequencing was peripheral blood. The receptor set was obtained from a woman aged 40 to 50 with acute or convalescent COVID-19.

The V gene is TRBV7-9, the J gene TRBJ2-1; a possible D gene is TRBD2 (5 bases). CDR1 is SEHNR, CDR2 FQNEAQ, per germline (reference sequence). There are 14 residues in the CDR3. Trimming removed 10 bases from V and 3 bases from J, with 16 bases in between. The CDR3 sequence: CATTSGGYYNEQFF. The CDR3 DNA reads TGTGCCACTACGTCTGGAGGTTACTACAATGAGCAGTTCTTC. Complete variable domain (other parts from reference TRBV7-9 and TRBJ2-1): DTGVSQNPRHKITKRGQNVTFRCDPISEHNRLYWYRQTLGQGPEFLTYFQNEAQLEKSRLLSDRFSAERPKGSFSTLEIQRTEQGDSAMYLCATTSGGYYNEQFFGPGTRLTVL.

The rearrangement links TRBV5-1 to TRBJ2-3; perhaps TRBD1 as D (5 bases). The germline CDR1 and CDR2 sequences are SGHRS and YFSETQ. Trimming cost V 1 base and J 4 bases, with 10 bases left between them. The CDR3 extends over 14 amino acids. The CDR3 protein is CASSLLGRADTQYF. In DNA form, the CDR3 reads TGCGCCAGCAGCTTGCTTGGCAGGGCAGATACGCAGTATTTT.

This clone has only one observation. The chain couples TRBV19 to TRBJ2-5, with D possibly matching TRBD2 (5 bases). The CDR3 is 15 residues long. Germline V gene sequence: CDR1 LNHDA, CDR2 SQIVND (reference sequence). Trimming cost V 6 bases and J 4 bases, with 18 bases left between them. CDR3 in amino acids: CASRETTPGLETQYF. The CDR3 nucleotides are TGTGCCAGTAGAGAGACCACCCCGGGATTAGAGACCCAGTACTTC.

A few counts support this clone. The rearrangement joins TRBV28 to TRBJ2-7; maybe TRBD2 (7 bases). V was shortened by 8 bases and J by 3 bases, with 26 bases between the two germline ends. Germline-derived CDR1 and CDR2 are MDHEN and SYDVKM. The CDR3 contains 17 residues. The CDR3 reads CASLRAGAITYNYEQYF. The CDR3 nucleotides read TGTGCCAGCCTACGGGCGGGGGCCATTACTTACAACTACGAGCAGTACTTC.

V gene TRBV7-2 combines with J gene TRBJ2-1; 16 bases line up with TRBD2. V was pared by 0 bases and J by 10 bases, with 3 bases of the junction left unmatched. CDR3 size: 16 residues. CDR1 is SGHTA and CDR2 is FQGNSA in the germline V gene. CDR3: CASSLAGLAGGKEQFF. In DNA form, the CDR3 reads TGTGCCAGCAGCTTAGCGGGACTAGCGGGAGGGAAGGAGCAGTTCTTC.

V gene TRBV4-1 combines with J gene TRBJ1-1, with D hard to call. Germline assignment: CDR1 MGHRA and CDR2 YSYEKL. The CDR3 sequence is 14 residues long. V lost 1 base to trimming and J lost 5 bases, with 11 bases between them. CDR3 nucleotide sequence: TGCGCCAGCAGCCAAGGAGCGGGGAGGACTGAAGCTTTCTTT. It codes for CASSQGAGRTEAFF.

This clone was counted once. The J gene is TRBJ2-1, the V gene TRBV5-4; 9 bases are shared with TRBD1. V dropped 0 bases and J dropped 8; count of bases not matched to a gene: 9. This CDR3 is 16 amino acids long. Germline CDR1 SGHNT, CDR2 YYREEE (reference sequence). DNA of the CDR3: TGTGCCAGCAGCTTGGCCCCGGGACAGGGTGTTGATGAGCAGTTCTTC. Amino acids: CASSLAPGQGVDEQFF.

The CDR3 loop is CASNPREGREQYF. CDR3 bases: TGTGCCAGCAACCCCAGGGAGGGACGCGAGCAGTACTTC. This chain joins TRBV6-5 and TRBJ2-7; 7 bases align to TRBD2. Trimming at V came to 7 bases and at J to 6 bases, leaving 9 bases not matched to a gene. Per the germline V gene, CDR1 is MNHEY and CDR2 is SVGAGI. This CDR3 contains 13 residues.

The J gene is TRBJ2-1, the V gene TRBV19; 7 positions match TRBD1. This CDR3 region has 14 residues. The V gene end was trimmed by 9 bases and the J gene end by 7 bases; junction bases not matched to a gene: 12. The germline V gene encodes CDR1 LNHDA and CDR2 SQIVND (reference sequence). The CDR3 DNA reads TGTGCCAGCTGCCGTACCGGGACAGAGAATGAGCAGTTCTTC. Translation gives CASCRTGTENEQFF.

The chain couples TRBV5-1 to TRBJ2-7; 10 nucleotides match TRBD2. CDR1 SGHRS and CDR2 YFSETQ come from the germline V gene. The junction had 6 bases not matched to a gene; V was cut back by 0 bases and J by 6 bases. This CDR3 has 15 amino acids. CDR3 amino acids: CASSLASGGPSEQYF. In nucleotides, the CDR3 is TGCGCCAGCAGCTTGGCTAGCGGGGGTCCTAGCGAGCAGTACTTC.

The V and J genes are TRBV6-5 and TRBJ1-6; D is ambiguous. Per germline, CDR1 MNHEY and CDR2 SVGAGI. There are 14 residues in the CDR3. Trimming took off 6 bases at V and 7 bases at J, with 13 bases between the two ends. Here the CDR3 reads CASRWALFNSPLHF. CDR3 nucleotide sequence: TGTGCCAGCAGATGGGCTCTTTTCAATTCACCCCTCCACTTT.

V gene TRBV18 combines with J gene TRBJ2-3, with D possibly TRBD1 on 6 matching bases. The CDR3 length is 13 residues. The V gene lost 4 bases and the J gene lost 5 bases, with 10 bases spanning the gap. Germline CDR1 KGHSH, CDR2 LQKENI. The chain's CDR3 is CASSRYREDTQYF. The CDR3 DNA reads TGTGCCAGCTCACGTTACAGGGAAGATACGCAGTATTTT.

This chain joins TRBV5-1 and TRBJ2-7; 8 nucleotides align to TRBD2. The trim removed 5 bases at V and 4 bases at J, leaving 17 bases unmatched. Germline V gives CDR1 SGHRS, CDR2 YFSETQ. The CDR3 loop spans 17 amino acids. The CDR3 DNA reads as TGCGCCAGCAGTTTTAGGGTAAGCGGGAGTATGCTATACGAGCAGTACTTC. Amino acids: CASSFRVSGSMLYEQYF.

This clone was seen a single time. This rearrangement joins TRBV29-1 to TRBJ2-2, with D maybe TRBD1 (7 bases). The CDR3 runs to 14 residues. The V end was cut by 4 bases, the J end by 4 bases, with 13 bases between. Germline V gene sequence: CDR1 SQVTM, CDR2 ANQGSEA. CDR3: CSVAGQGGTGELFF. CDR3 nucleotides: TGCAGCGTTGCGGGCCAGGGGGGCACCGGGGAGCTGTTTTTT.

The rearrangement links TRBV30 to TRBJ1-4; no definite D call. V was clipped by 0 bases and J by 1 base, with 9 bases between them. The CDR3 length is 15 residues. Germline V gene lookup returns CDR1 GTSNPN and CDR2 SVGIG (reference sequence). The CDR3 protein is CAWSVSGGTNEKLFF. The CDR3 nucleotides are TGTGCCTGGAGTGTGTCCGGCGGAACTAATGAAAAACTGTTTTTT.

V is TRBV6-5 and J is TRBJ2-7, with D possibly being TRBD2 (6 bases). Germline CDR1 is MNHEY and CDR2 is SVGAGI. The germline V and J ends were trimmed by 11 bases and 2 bases, with 13 bases remaining between them. This CDR3 has 12 amino acids. The CDR3 is CAGGTVPYEQYF. The CDR3 region has the DNA TGTGCCGGCGGGACGGTCCCCTACGAGCAGTACTTC.

The chain joins TRBV15 to TRBJ2-6, with 8 bases lining up with TRBD2. V lost 2 bases, J lost 5 bases, and 14 bases stayed unmatched. This CDR3 region has 19 residues. Germline V CDR1 and CDR2: LNHNV, YYDKDF (reference sequence). The CDR3 DNA reads as TGTGCCACCAGCAGACCTCCGGCGGTAGCGGGGCTTAGGGCCAACGTCCTGACTTTC. Protein product: CATSRPPAVAGLRANVLTF.

The chain recombines TRBV24-1 with TRBJ2-3; D possibly corresponds to TRBD1 (5 bases). The germline gives CDR1 KGHDR, CDR2 SFDVKD. The CDR3 is made up of 14 amino acids. Trimming removed 3 bases from V and 6 bases from J, with 12 bases in between. The CDR3 region is CATSDRQGMDTQYF. DNA for the CDR3: TGTGCCACCAGTGATCGGCAGGGAATGGATACGCAGTATTTT.

The rearrangement links TRBV6-5 to TRBJ1-4; 8 bases agree with TRBD1. In germline, CDR1 is MNHEY, CDR2 SVGAGI. The CDR3 sequence is 14 residues long. V was pared by 8 bases and J by 6 bases, with 8 bases of the junction left unmatched. CDR3: CASRDTGGHEKLFF. The DNA of the CDR3 is TGTGCCAGCCGAGACACAGGGGGGCATGAAAAACTGTTTTTT.

This clone was seen a few times. The rearrangement joins TRBV27 to TRBJ2-1, with 12 bases matching TRBD2. Trimming took 3 bases from V and 7 from J; bases not matched to a gene: 10. CDR1 and CDR2 (germline): MNHEY, SMNVEV (reference sequence). The CDR3 is made up of 17 amino acids. CDR3 sequence reads: CASSLGATSGSGNEQFF. CDR3 coding DNA: TGTGCCAGCAGTTTGGGGGCGACTAGCGGGAGTGGGAATGAGCAGTTCTTC.

CDR3 in amino acids: CASSLTGQGWIEQYF. CDR3 coding DNA: TGCGCCAGCAGCTTGACTGGACAGGGGTGGATCGAGCAGTACTTC. The J gene is TRBJ2-7, the V gene TRBV5-1; TRBD1 aligns across 9 bases. The CDR3 consists of 15 residues. The V gene end was trimmed by 1 base and the J gene end by 6 bases; junction bases not matched to a gene: 8. Germline V gene sequence: CDR1 SGHRS, CDR2 YFSETQ. The complete variable domain, with remaining parts taken from reference TRBV5-1 and TRBJ2-7, reads KAGVTQTPRYLIKTRGQQVTLSCSPISGHRSVSWYQQTPGQGLQFLFEYFSETQRNKGNFPGRFSGRQFSNSRSEMNVSTLELGDSALYLCASSLTGQGWIEQYFGPGTRLTVT.

Worth noting for this clone: The sample has other DNA sequences that encode this CDR3 too. The chain recombines TRBV28 with TRBJ1-3, with TRBD1 identical over 7 bases. Trimming took 6 bases from V and 3 from J; bases not matched to a gene: 5. The germline V gene encodes CDR1 MDHEN and CDR2 SYDVKM. The CDR3 length is 14 residues. In DNA, the CDR3 is TGTGCCAGCAGCCTCGACAGGGTTGGAAACACCATATATTTT. Encoded protein: CASSLDRVGNTIYF.

This chain connects TRBV2 to TRBJ1-5, with D perhaps TRBD1 (5 bases). This CDR3 has 15 residues. Germline CDR1 is SNHLY and CDR2 is FYNNEI. The ends were cut back, 9 bases at V and 0 bases at J, with 15 bases in the middle. The CDR3 DNA follows: TGTGCCAGTTCAGGGTTTGGTTATAGCAATCAGCCCCAGCATTTT. It encodes CASSGFGYSNQPQHF. The full variable domain, rest sourced from reference TRBV2 and TRBJ1-5, is EPEVTQTPSHQVTQMGQEVILRCVPISNHLYFYWYRQILGQKVEFLVSFYNNEISEKSEIFDDQFSVERPDGSNFTLKIRSTKLEDSAMYFCASSGFGYSNQPQHFGDGTRLSIL.

This clone was seen a handful of times. This CDR3 reads CASAPLTEGYGYTF. Here the CDR3 DNA reads TGTGCCAGTGCCCCATTGACGGAGGGTTATGGCTACACCTTC. The genes are TRBV19 and TRBJ1-2; D is unresolved. The V and J ends lost 8 bases and 5 bases respectively, with 18 bases between them. Germline V gene sequence: CDR1 LNHDA, CDR2 SQIVND (reference sequence). The CDR3 consists of 14 residues.

The chain couples TRBV28 to TRBJ1-1; 7 bases agree with TRBD1. Germline lookup yields CDR1 MDHEN and CDR2 SYDVKM. Germline trimming cut 6 bases from V and 2 bases from J; bases unmatched to any gene: 3. This CDR3 spans 13 amino acids. CDR3 DNA sequence: TGTGCCAGCAGCGGGACAGCAAACACTGAAGCTTTCTTT. This codes for CASSGTANTEAFF.

The chain combines TRBV7-9 with TRBJ2-1; 8 nucleotides agree with TRBD2. The CDR3 spans 15 residues. CDR1 and CDR2 from the germline V gene are SEHNR and FQNEAQ (reference sequence). Trimming took 8 bases from V and 7 from J; bases not matched to a gene: 13. CDR3 residues: CASHPPPGLENEQFF. CDR3 DNA sequence: TGTGCCAGCCACCCCCCTCCGGGACTAGAAAATGAGCAGTTCTTC.

The chain has TRBV7-8 and TRBJ1-1; no clear D. Trimming left V 3 bases short and J 0 bases short, with 17 bases between. The CDR3 contains 17 residues. CDR1 is SGHVS and CDR2 is FQNEAQ in the germline V gene. In nucleotides, the CDR3 is TGTGCCAGCAGCTTGTGGTTATATGAGGCAATGAACACTGAAGCTTTCTTT. The encoded protein is CASSLWLYEAMNTEAFF.

The chain employs TRBV6-4 and TRBJ2-3; 11 nucleotides align to TRBD2. The CDR3 has 15 residues. Germline values: CDR1 MRHNA, CDR2 SNTAGT. V was clipped by 3 bases and J by 4 bases; unmatched bases: 3. CDR3 protein: CASSDDSGGADTQYF. The CDR3 region has the DNA TGTGCCAGCAGTGATGATAGCGGGGGGGCAGATACGCAGTATTTT.

The gene calls are TRBV2 and TRBJ2-7, with TRBD2 identical over 7 bases. CDR3 length: 16 residues. The V segment lost 0 bases and the J segment 2 bases; nucleotides outside the gene matches: 7. Per the germline V gene, CDR1 is SNHLY and CDR2 is FYNNEI. The DNA of the CDR3 is TGTGCCAGCAGTGAAGCCTCGGCGGGGGAGCCCTACGAGCAGTACTTC. Protein sequence: CASSEASAGEPYEQYF.

V is TRBV9 and J is TRBJ1-1; 8 bases line up with TRBD1. CDR3 length: 14 amino acids. The V gene end was trimmed by 4 bases and the J gene end by 3 bases; junction bases not matched to a gene: 5. Germline V gene data show CDR1 as SGDLS and CDR2 as YYNGEE. Here the CDR3 reads CASSSQGADTEAFF. The CDR3 region has the DNA TGTGCCAGCAGCAGTCAGGGGGCGGACACTGAAGCTTTCTTT.